This T cell receptor (beta chain) was documented in a study of cytomegalovirus exposure and HLA in healthy donors. In regard to this clone: What it binds is not known.

Overall study findings and caveats: The study designated 150 or so TCR beta chains cytomegalovirus-associated. In a later analysis, at a false discovery rate of 0.05, roughly 18,000 TCR beta sequences were associated with HLA alleles.

In the PCR, 60 Vbeta and 13 Jbeta primers were used. The protocol was immunoSEQ multiplex PCR, while the TCRdb copy is restricted to in-frame clones and leaves out a portion. The sample includes over 150,000 clones, more than 60% of them seen just once. Specimen: PBMCs. The clonotype was recovered from a woman aged 60 to 75 in good health and CMV-seropositive.

The CDR3 is CASSPYGGLYEQYF. In nucleotides, the CDR3 is TGTGCCAGCAGCCCTTACGGGGGTCTCTACGAGCAGTACTTC. The chain joins TRBV28 to TRBJ2-7, with TRBD2 as a possible D gene (6 bases). The ends were cut back, 6 bases at V and 3 bases at J, with 15 bases in the middle. The CDR3 consists of 14 residues. CDR1 MDHEN and CDR2 SYDVKM come from the germline V gene. The full variable domain, in which reference TRBV28 and TRBJ2-7 provide the parts outside the CDR3, is DVKVTQSSRYLVKRTGEKVFLECVQDMDHENMFWYRQDPGLGLRLIYFSYDVKMKEKGDIPEGYSVSREKKERFSLILESASTNQTSMYLCASSPYGGLYEQYFGPGTRLTVT.